The 15 T cell receptor beta chains below were found in one sample sequenced in a study of T cells in Graves' hyperthyroidism and ophthalmopathy. Amplification yielded TCR beta CDR3 regions, with RNA transcripts as the source. During a first-round RT-PCR of the TCR CDR3, the HTBI primer set was used. TCRdb ran MiXCR on the multiplex PCR reads and lists one entry per CDR3 protein. The sample consists of 300,000 to 400,000 distinct CDR3 sequences, approximately 13% of them appearing once. Material for sequencing was blood. These receptors all come from a woman aged 25 to 39 with Graves' hyperthyroidism.

There are many counts of this clonotype. CDR3 sequence: CASSQRQGEYGYTF. In DNA, the CDR3 is TGTGCCAGCAGCCAAAGACAGGGGGAATATGGCTACACCTTC. The genes are TRBV7-9 and TRBJ1-2; 9 bases align to TRBD1. The germline V gene encodes CDR1 SEHNR and CDR2 FQNEAQ (reference sequence). This CDR3 is built from 14 residues. The V gene end was trimmed by 5 bases and the J gene end by 5 bases; junction bases not matched to a gene: 6.

V is TRBV11-2 and J is TRBJ2-1; TRBD2 agrees at 8 bases. This CDR3 comprises 11 residues. V lost 5 bases and J lost 16; bases outside the gene matches: 7. CDR1 and CDR2 (germline): SGHAT, FQNNGV. The CDR3 region has the DNA TGTGCCAGCAGCATGAGCGGGAGCTCCTTCTTC. Translation gives CASSMSGSSFF.

The rearrangement joins TRBV9 to TRBJ2-7, with D possibly TRBD1 on 7 matching bases. The V gene's germline CDR1 is SGDLS and CDR2 YYNGEE. Between the trimmed V and J ends, which lost 5 bases and 3 bases, there was a span of 21 bases. This CDR3 contains 16 residues. CDR3 nucleotides: TGTGCCAGCAGGCGTATACAGGGGACTTCCCTCTACGAGCAGTACTTC. It is translated as CASRRIQGTSLYEQYF. Complete variable domain (other parts from reference TRBV9 and TRBJ2-7): DSGVTQTPKHLITATGQRVTLRCSPRSGDLSVYWYQQSLDQGLQFLIQYYNGEERAKGNILERFSAQQFPDLHSELNLSSLELGDSALYFCASRRIQGTSLYEQYFGPGTRLTVT.

The chain has TRBV3-1 and TRBJ2-1; 8 nucleotides align to TRBD1. V dropped 1 base and J dropped 7; count of bases not matched to a gene: 6. There are 15 residues in the CDR3. The germline V gene has CDR1 LGHDT and CDR2 YNNKEL (reference sequence). The CDR3 loop is CASSQAGTGVNEQFF. CDR3 nucleotides: TGTGCCAGCAGCCAAGCCGGGACAGGTGTAAATGAGCAGTTCTTC.

Ten or more counts support this clonotype. The chain joins TRBV15 to TRBJ1-2; 7 nucleotides line up with TRBD1. V lost 3 bases to trimming and J lost 8 bases; unmatched junction nucleotides: 6. The germline gives CDR1 LNHNV, CDR2 YYDKDF (reference sequence). The CDR3 has 13 residues. CDR3 DNA: TGTGCCACCAGCAGTAGCGACAGGGACGGCTACACCTTC. Translated, it gives CATSSSDRDGYTF.

This clonotype was picked up many times. The gene calls are TRBV19 and TRBJ2-7; 9 bases align to TRBD2. This CDR3 is 17 amino acids long. Per the germline V gene, CDR1 is LNHDA and CDR2 is SQIVND (reference sequence). V was pared by 5 bases and J by 4 bases, with 15 bases of the junction left unmatched. The CDR3 bases are TGTGCCAGTAGTTCCCCCGTCAGCCCAGCGGGAGGTTACGAGCAGTACTTC. It encodes CASSSPVSPAGGYEQYF. Full variable domain (missing parts from reference TRBV19 and TRBJ2-7): DGGITQSPKYLFRKEGQNVTLSCEQNLNHDAMYWYRQDPGQGLRLIYYSQIVNDFQKGDIAEGYSVSREKKESFPLTVTSAQKNPTAFYLCASSSPVSPAGGYEQYFGPGTRLTVT.

The rearrangement links TRBV28 to TRBJ2-7; the match to TRBD1 covers 9 bases. CDR3 length: 12 amino acids. Germline assignment: CDR1 MDHEN and CDR2 SYDVKM. The CDR3 reads CVNGDRVGEQYF. The DNA of the CDR3 is TGTGTCAACGGGGACAGGGTGGGCGAGCAGTACTTC.

This clonotype was seen at least ten times. V and J are TRBV28 and TRBJ1-2, with a weak D call TRBD1 (5 bases). Trimming shortened V by 4 bases and J by 5 bases, and 17 bases separated the two germline ends. Germline CDR1 reads MDHEN; CDR2 reads SYDVKM. CDR3 length: 15 amino acids. The CDR3 is CASSSFTTEQYGYTF. CDR3 DNA sequence: TGTGCCAGCAGTTCATTCACGACAGAGCAATATGGCTACACCTTC.

V gene TRBV5-1 combines with J gene TRBJ1-6; D unresolved. V gave up 4 bases and J gave up 8 bases, with 10 bases separating them. The CDR3 has 13 amino acids. Per the germline V gene, CDR1 is SGHRS and CDR2 is YFSETQ. The chain's CDR3 is CASSTPGDSPLHF. CDR3 DNA sequence: TGCGCCAGCAGCACTCCCGGGGATTCACCCCTCCACTTT.

The chain recombines TRBV11-2 with TRBJ2-7; tentative D call: TRBD2 (6 bases). Germline values: CDR1 SGHAT, CDR2 FQNNGV. The CDR3 has 14 residues. Trimming cost V 4 bases and J 5 bases, with 15 bases left between them. The CDR3 region is CASSSWRDVDEQYF. CDR3 sequence (DNA): TGTGCCAGCAGCTCATGGCGGGACGTTGACGAGCAGTACTTC.

This clonotype was picked up a small number of times. V gene TRBV24-1 combines with J gene TRBJ2-1, with a weak D call TRBD1 (5 bases). CDR3 size: 14 residues. Deletions cut 3 bases from V and 2 bases from J, with 7 bases between. Germline assignment: CDR1 KGHDR and CDR2 SFDVKD. This CDR3 is CATSDLGAYNEQFF. The CDR3 region has the DNA TGTGCCACCAGTGATCTAGGGGCCTACAATGAGCAGTTCTTC.

This clonotype was seen ten or more times. This sequence joins TRBV19 and TRBJ1-2; D remains ambiguous. Trimming shortened V by 5 bases and J by 6 bases, and 16 bases separated the two germline ends. The CDR3 is made up of 14 amino acids. CDR1 and CDR2 from the germline V gene are LNHDA and SQIVND (reference sequence). The CDR3 coding sequence is TGTGCCAGTAGTTTACAGCTTCAGAACGATGGCTACACCTTC. Its protein is CASSLQLQNDGYTF.

The V call is TRBV29-1, the J call TRBJ2-1, with D perhaps matching TRBD2 (7 bases). The length of the CDR3 is 15 residues. V lost 5 bases, J lost 0 bases, and 14 bases lay in between. Looked up from germline, CDR1 is SQVTM and CDR2 is ANQGSEA. The CDR3 nucleotides read TGCAGCGTTTATGGGGGGGCTGGCTCCTACAATGAGCAGTTCTTC. Its protein is CSVYGGAGSYNEQFF.

The chain carries TRBV19 and TRBJ2-5; TRBD2 matches 8 bases. V shed 2 bases, J shed 2 bases, and the junction held 4 bases outside the gene matches. CDR3 size: 15 residues. Germline V gives CDR1 LNHDA, CDR2 SQIVND (reference sequence). This CDR3 reads CASSITSGSQETQYF. CDR3 bases: TGTGCCAGTAGTATAACTAGCGGATCTCAAGAGACCCAGTACTTC. Full variable domain (outside the CDR3, taken from reference TRBV19 and TRBJ2-5): DGGITQSPKYLFRKEGQNVTLSCEQNLNHDAMYWYRQDPGQGLRLIYYSQIVNDFQKGDIAEGYSVSREKKESFPLTVTSAQKNPTAFYLCASSITSGSQETQYFGPGTRLLVL.

About this clonotype itself: This may stem from a read error, because a much larger clone lies one nucleotide away. The V gene is TRBV28, the J gene TRBJ2-4; the match to TRBD2 covers 9 bases. Germline V gene data show CDR1 as MDHEN and CDR2 as SYDVKM. The CDR3 loop spans 16 amino acids. CDR3 sequence: CTSSLSGLALKNIQYF. DNA for the CDR3: TGTACCAGCAGTTTGTCCGGACTAGCGCTCAAAAACATTCAGTACTTC.